Presented here are 14 T cell receptor beta chains from one specimen sequenced in a study of graft-versus-host responses after intestinal transplantation. No antigen has been assigned to these receptors. Produced via immunoSEQ multiplex PCR; TCRdb's table is partial and in-frame only. The table lists about 89,000 clones, roughly 92% of them singletons. The sequences come from unstimulated CD4+ T cells sorted from spleen or lymph node cells, collected before intestinal transplant. These receptors came from a human donor who received an intestinal transplant.

The chain uses TRBV10-3 and TRBJ2-5; TRBD2 aligns across 9 bases. The trim removed 2 bases at V and 7 bases at J, leaving 11 bases unmatched. In germline, CDR1 is ENHRY, CDR2 SYGVKD. CDR3 length equals 16 residues. The DNA of the CDR3 is TGTGCCATCAGTGAGATCCCTAGCGGGGATGATGGGACCCAGTACTTC. This translates into CAISEIPSGDDGTQYF.

This clone was recorded only once. The chain combines TRBV19 with TRBJ2-3; no reliable D call. The CDR3 extends over 15 amino acids. Germline loops: CDR1 LNHDA, CDR2 SQIVND (reference sequence). V was trimmed by 1 base and J by 0 bases, leaving 8 bases between them. In DNA form, the CDR3 reads TGTGCCAGTAGTATAGGAAAAGCTAGCACAGATACGCAGTATTTT. Protein: CASSIGKASTDTQYF.

This clone appeared a few times. The gene calls are TRBV5-1 and TRBJ2-5, with D unresolved. Between the trimmed V and J ends, which lost 1 base and 2 bases, there was a span of 3 bases. The CDR3 totals 12 residues. CDR1 and CDR2 from the germline V gene are SGHRS and YFSETQ. The CDR3 sequence is CASSLPQETQYF. The CDR3 DNA reads as TGCGCCAGCAGCTTGCCACAAGAGACCCAGTACTTC. Full variable domain (missing parts from reference TRBV5-1 and TRBJ2-5): KAGVTQTPRYLIKTRGQQVTLSCSPISGHRSVSWYQQTPGQGLQFLFEYFSETQRNKGNFPGRFSGRQFSNSRSEMNVSTLELGDSALYLCASSLPQETQYFGPGTRLLVL.

The rearrangement uses TRBV7-8 and TRBJ2-1; D might be TRBD1 (6 bases). CDR1 SGHVS and CDR2 FQNEAQ come from the germline V gene. This CDR3 is built from 13 residues. The V gene lost 5 bases and the J gene lost 9 bases, with 14 bases spanning the gap. Here the CDR3 DNA reads TGTGCCAGCAGCCCCGAGGGGGACCTTGAGCAGTTCTTC. Protein: CASSPEGDLEQFF.

This clone has a single count. V gene TRBV6-5 combines with J gene TRBJ1-5, with TRBD1 identical over 10 bases. With V trimmed by 4 bases and J by 4 bases, 7 bases remained unmatched. The CDR3 is 16 amino acids. Looked up from germline, CDR1 is MNHEY and CDR2 is SVGAGI. The CDR3 sequence: CASSSIDRGQNQPQHF. The DNA for the CDR3 is TGTGCCAGCAGTTCCATCGACAGGGGGCAAAATCAGCCCCAGCATTTT.

The V and J genes are TRBV7-6 and TRBJ1-1; D gene ambiguous. This CDR3 region has 14 residues. CDR1 is SGHVS and CDR2 is FNYEAQ in the germline V gene. Trimming removed 0 bases from V and 1 base from J, with 6 bases in between. CDR3 coding DNA: TGTGCCAGCAGCTTAGCGGGTCAGAACACTGAAGCTTTCTTT. Protein: CASSLAGQNTEAFF.

This chain links TRBV11-3 with TRBJ2-5; unclear D gene. The CDR3 is 13 residues long. From germline, CDR1 is SGHNT and CDR2 YENEEA. Trimming removed 2 bases from V and 5 bases from J, with 9 bases in between. CDR3 nucleotide sequence: TGTGCCAGCAGCTTATTTCAGGAGGAGACCCAGTACTTC. It specifies CASSLFQEETQYF.

This chain connects TRBV6-6 to TRBJ2-5; D is possibly TRBD1 (6 bases). The CDR3 runs 15 residues. Germline lookup yields CDR1 MNHNY and CDR2 SVGAGI (reference sequence). Between the trimmed V and J ends, which lost 5 bases and 2 bases, there was a span of 15 bases. In nucleotides, the CDR3 is TGTGCCAGCAGTGCCGGCAGGGGTGTACAAGAGACCCAGTACTTC. As protein: CASSAGRGVQETQYF.

V and J are TRBV18 and TRBJ2-7; TRBD2 agrees at 7 bases. The CDR3 is 15 residues long. Per germline, CDR1 KGHSH and CDR2 LQKENI. V shed 6 bases, J shed 3 bases, and the junction held 11 bases outside the gene matches. For the CDR3, the DNA is TGTGCCAGCTCGCAGCGGGGACTAAGCAACTACGAGCAGTACTTC. As protein: CASSQRGLSNYEQYF.

V usage is TRBV2 and J usage is TRBJ2-7; D not resolved. Germline assignment: CDR1 SNHLY and CDR2 FYNNEI. The CDR3 covers 14 residues. V gave up 3 bases and J gave up 2 bases, with 11 bases separating them. CDR3 sequence: CASSEFPGPYEQYF. The CDR3 DNA sequence: TGTGCCAGCAGTGAGTTTCCCGGCCCCTACGAGCAGTACTTC.

V and J are TRBV30 and TRBJ1-1, with a tentative D call TRBD1 (5 bases). Trimming pared 3 bases from V and 10 bases from J, leaving 15 bases between. In germline, CDR1 is GTSNPN, CDR2 SVGIG (reference sequence). This CDR3 region has 12 residues. This chain's CDR3 is CAWRRGTSGAFF. The CDR3 DNA follows: TGTGCCTGGAGAAGAGGGACCAGTGGAGCTTTCTTT.

This clone came up once. The chain recombines TRBV4-2 with TRBJ2-1; 10 bases align to TRBD2. The germline gives CDR1 LGHNA, CDR2 YNFKEQ. The CDR3 loop spans 16 amino acids. The ends lost 3 bases at V and 2 bases at J; junction bases unmatched: 4. The CDR3 DNA reads TGTGCCAGCAGCCAGGTTACTAGCGGGACCTACAATGAGCAGTTCTTC. Translation gives CASSQVTSGTYNEQFF.

This clone was picked up one time. The chain employs TRBV10-2 and TRBJ1-2, with D possibly TRBD1 on 5 matching bases. The V gene's germline CDR1 is WSHSY and CDR2 SAAADI. The CDR3 has 14 amino acids. V dropped 6 bases and J dropped 7 bases, with 18 bases sitting between them. DNA of the CDR3: TGCGCCAGCAGAATGATCGACGATGGGGGTGGCTACACCTTC. Residues: CASRMIDDGGGYTF.

This clone was found once. V gene TRBV28 combines with J gene TRBJ2-4, with 7 bases fitting TRBD1. Germline CDR1 MDHEN, CDR2 SYDVKM. V lost 5 bases and J lost 4; bases outside the gene matches: 11. The CDR3 consists of 16 residues. CDR3 sequence (DNA): TGTGCCAGCAGTCTTCGGACAGGTTTGGTTAAAAACATTCAGTACTTC. Protein: CASSLRTGLVKNIQYF.